This TCR beta chain was identified in a study of blood T cell repertoires in COVID-19. The CDR3 totals 15 residues. Germline V gene lookup returns CDR1 SGHDN and CDR2 FVKESK. J lost 8 bases, V lost 4 bases, and 9 bases had no gene match. Sequenced by immunoSEQ multiplex PCR; TCRdb stores in-frame clones only, minus some. Of roughly 230,000 clones in the sample, 90% were seen once. This TCR derives from a woman aged 55-70 years with COVID-19, enrolled during active disease. The sample consisted of peripheral blood. This chain connects TRBV14 to TRBJ1-2; 11 bases align to TRBD1. In nucleotides, the CDR3 is TGTGCCAGCAGCCTCGGGACAGGGGGATATGCAGGCTACACCTTC. Amino acids: CASSLGTGGYAGYTF. Based on the CDR3 plus reference TRBV14 and TRBJ1-2, the full variable domain is EAGVTQFPSHSVIEKGQTVTLRCDPISGHDNLYWYRRVMGKEIKFLLHFVKESKQDESGMPNNRFLAERTGGTYSTLKVQPAELEDSGVYFCASSLGTGGYAGYTFGSGTRLTVV.